This entry describes one TCR beta chain. The junction does not match germline at one end; this may be a read error. The assay was run at survey level. Sequencing depth was up to 500,000 reads per sample. Produced via immunoSEQ multiplex PCR; TCRdb's table is partial and in-frame only. The repertoire holds about 64,000 clones, 70% to 90% seen once, with roughly 3% in the top ten. This sample is part of a study of pediatric ulcerative colitis. In germline, CDR1 is GTSNPN, CDR2 SVGIG (reference sequence). This CDR3 has 12 amino acids. The sequence derives from a boy younger than 18 with severe ulcerative colitis. The chain is built from TRBV30 and TRBJ2-7; D perhaps matches TRBD2 (7 bases). The sequencing sample was made of blood. CDR3 DNA: TGTGCCTGGAGTGATAAGGGGGGGCGTCAGGACTTC. Amino acids: CAWSDKGGRQDF.